This T cell receptor (beta chain) was sequenced for a study of blood T cell repertoires in COVID-19. On the study more broadly: The United States, Italy and Spain were the sources of the acute and convalescent COVID-19 samples.

The V gene's germline CDR1 is ENHRY and CDR2 SYGVKD. After removal of 4 bases from V and 1 base from J, the junction contained 1 base not matched to a gene. The CDR3 length is 15 residues. Source study methods: The assay estimated nucleated cells by amplifying reference gene primers. Profiling relied on immunoSEQ multiplex PCR, and the TCRdb table lists in-frame clones only, not all of them. The V and J calls and the clone size are those of that table, but D and trimming were determined from the DNA. Among fewer than 150,000 clones, roughly 80% were seen once, and the ten largest hold 5.5% to 7%. This chain connects TRBV10-3 to TRBJ2-6, with 7 positions matching TRBD2. Material: peripheral blood. This clonotype originated in a human donor in a cohort sampled during active COVID-19. The CDR3 DNA reads TGTGCCATCAGTGCGGGGGGATCTGGGGCCAACGTCCTGACTTTC. This sequence encodes CAISAGGSGANVLTF.